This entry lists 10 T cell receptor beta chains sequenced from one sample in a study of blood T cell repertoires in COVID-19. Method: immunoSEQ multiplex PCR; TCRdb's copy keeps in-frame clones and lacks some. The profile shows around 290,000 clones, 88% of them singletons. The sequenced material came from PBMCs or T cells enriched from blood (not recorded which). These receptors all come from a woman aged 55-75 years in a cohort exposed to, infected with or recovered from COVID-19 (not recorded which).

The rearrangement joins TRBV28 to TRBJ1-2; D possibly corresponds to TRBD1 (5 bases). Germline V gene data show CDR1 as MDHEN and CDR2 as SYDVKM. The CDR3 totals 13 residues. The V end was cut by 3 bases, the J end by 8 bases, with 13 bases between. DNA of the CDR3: TGTGCCAGCAGTTTTGGGGGGGTTGGCGGCTACACCTTC. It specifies CASSFGGVGGYTF.

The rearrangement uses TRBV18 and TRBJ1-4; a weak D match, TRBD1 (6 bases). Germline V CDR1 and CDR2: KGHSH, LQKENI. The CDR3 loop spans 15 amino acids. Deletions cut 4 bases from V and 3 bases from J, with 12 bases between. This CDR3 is CASSLSDRANEKLFF. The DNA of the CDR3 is TGTGCCAGCTCACTTTCGGACAGAGCTAATGAAAAACTGTTTTTT.

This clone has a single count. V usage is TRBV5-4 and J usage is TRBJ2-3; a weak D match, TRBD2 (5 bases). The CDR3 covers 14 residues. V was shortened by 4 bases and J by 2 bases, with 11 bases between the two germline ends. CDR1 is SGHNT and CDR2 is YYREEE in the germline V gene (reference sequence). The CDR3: CASSPGGATDTQYF. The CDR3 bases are TGTGCCAGCAGCCCCGGAGGAGCCACAGATACGCAGTATTTT.

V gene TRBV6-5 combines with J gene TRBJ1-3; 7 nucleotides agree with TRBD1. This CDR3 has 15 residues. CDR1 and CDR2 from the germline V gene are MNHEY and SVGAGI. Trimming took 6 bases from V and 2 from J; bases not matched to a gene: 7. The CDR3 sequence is CASRLDRFAGNTIYF. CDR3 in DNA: TGTGCCAGCAGGCTGGACAGGTTTGCTGGAAACACCATATATTTT.

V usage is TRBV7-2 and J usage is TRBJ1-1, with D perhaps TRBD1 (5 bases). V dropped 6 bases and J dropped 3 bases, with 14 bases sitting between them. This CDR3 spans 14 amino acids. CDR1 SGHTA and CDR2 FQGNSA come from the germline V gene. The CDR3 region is CASRRGTEDTEAFF. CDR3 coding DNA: TGTGCCAGCAGAAGGGGCACGGAAGACACTGAAGCTTTCTTT.

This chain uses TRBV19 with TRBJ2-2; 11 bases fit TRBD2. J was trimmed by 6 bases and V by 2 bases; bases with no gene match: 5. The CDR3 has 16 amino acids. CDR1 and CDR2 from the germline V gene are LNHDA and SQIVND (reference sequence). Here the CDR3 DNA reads TGTGCCAGTAGTATACCTAGCGGGAGGTCCGCCGGGGAGCTGTTTTTT. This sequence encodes CASSIPSGRSAGELFF. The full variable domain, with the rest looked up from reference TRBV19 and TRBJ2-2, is DGGITQSPKYLFRKEGQNVTLSCEQNLNHDAMYWYRQDPGQGLRLIYYSQIVNDFQKGDIAEGYSVSREKKESFPLTVTSAQKNPTAFYLCASSIPSGRSAGELFFGEGSRLTVL.

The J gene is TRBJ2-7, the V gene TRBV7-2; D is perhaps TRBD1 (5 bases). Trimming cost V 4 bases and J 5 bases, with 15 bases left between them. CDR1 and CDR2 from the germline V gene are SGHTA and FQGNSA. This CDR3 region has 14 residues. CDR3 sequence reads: CASSYRQRLDEQYF. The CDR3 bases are TGTGCCAGCAGCTACCGACAGAGGTTGGACGAGCAGTACTTC.

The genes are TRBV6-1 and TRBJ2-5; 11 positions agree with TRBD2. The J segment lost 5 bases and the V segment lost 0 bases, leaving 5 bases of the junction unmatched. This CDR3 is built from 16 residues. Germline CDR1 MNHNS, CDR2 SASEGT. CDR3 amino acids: CASSEAGSGRGETQYF. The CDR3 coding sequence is TGTGCCAGCAGTGAAGCGGGTAGCGGGAGGGGTGAGACCCAGTACTTC.

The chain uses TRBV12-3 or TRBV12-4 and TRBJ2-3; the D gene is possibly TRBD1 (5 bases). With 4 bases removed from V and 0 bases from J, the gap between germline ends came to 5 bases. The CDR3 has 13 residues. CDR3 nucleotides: TGTGCCAGCAGTTCAGGGAGCACAGATACGCAGTATTTT. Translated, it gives CASSSGSTDTQYF.

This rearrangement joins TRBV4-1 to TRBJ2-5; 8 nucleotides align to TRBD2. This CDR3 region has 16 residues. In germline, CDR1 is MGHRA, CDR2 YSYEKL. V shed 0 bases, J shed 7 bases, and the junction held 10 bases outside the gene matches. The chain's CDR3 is CASSQDPGGPGGTQYF. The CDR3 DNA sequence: TGCGCCAGCAGCCAAGATCCGGGGGGGCCTGGAGGGACCCAGTACTTC.